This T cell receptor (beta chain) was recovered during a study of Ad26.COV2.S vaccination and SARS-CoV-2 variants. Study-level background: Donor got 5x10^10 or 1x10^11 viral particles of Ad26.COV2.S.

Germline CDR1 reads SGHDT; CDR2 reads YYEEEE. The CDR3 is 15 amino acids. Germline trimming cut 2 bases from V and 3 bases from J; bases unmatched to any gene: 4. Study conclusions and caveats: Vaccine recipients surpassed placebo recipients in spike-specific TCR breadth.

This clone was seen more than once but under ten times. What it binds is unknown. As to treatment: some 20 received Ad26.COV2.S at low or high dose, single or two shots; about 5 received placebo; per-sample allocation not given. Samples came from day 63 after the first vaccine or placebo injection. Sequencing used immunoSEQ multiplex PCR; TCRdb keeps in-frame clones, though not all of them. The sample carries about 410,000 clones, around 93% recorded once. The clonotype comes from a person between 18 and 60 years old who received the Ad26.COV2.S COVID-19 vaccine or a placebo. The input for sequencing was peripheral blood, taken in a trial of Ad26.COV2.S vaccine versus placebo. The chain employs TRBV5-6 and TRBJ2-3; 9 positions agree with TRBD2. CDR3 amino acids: CASSLVAGATDTQYF. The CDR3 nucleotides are TGTGCCAGCAGCTTAGTAGCGGGGGCTACAGATACGCAGTATTTT.